These 24 T cell receptor beta chains came from one sample sequenced in a study of T cells in Graves' hyperthyroidism and ophthalmopathy. TCR beta CDR3 regions were amplified from RNA transcripts. The HTBI set primed first-round TCR CDR3 RT-PCR. MiXCR was run by TCRdb on the multiplex PCR reads, yielding one entry per CDR3 protein. This table has about 500,000 distinct CDR3 sequences, approximately 15% appearing once. The sample consisted of blood. The receptor set was obtained from a woman under 30 with Graves' hyperthyroidism.

This clonotype was observed many times. This rearrangement joins TRBV12-3 or TRBV12-4 to TRBJ2-5; 12 bases are shared with TRBD1. The V segment lost 3 bases and the J segment 4 bases; nucleotides outside the gene matches: 6. CDR3 length: 16 residues. The CDR3 sequence is CASSFPGQGARETQYF. The CDR3 coding sequence is TGTGCCAGCAGTTTTCCGGGACAGGGGGCGCGAGAGACCCAGTACTTC.

The chain is built from TRBV14 and TRBJ2-1; 13 bases are shared with TRBD2. The CDR3 is 17 residues long. Germline V CDR1 and CDR2: SGHDN, FVKESK. With V trimmed by 0 bases and J by 4 bases, 3 bases remained unmatched. As DNA, the CDR3 is TGTGCCAGCAGCCAAGAACTAGCGGGAGGGCCTTACAATGAGCAGTTCTTC. As protein: CASSQELAGGPYNEQFF. Drawing the rest from reference TRBV14 and TRBJ2-1, the complete variable domain is EAGVTQFPSHSVIEKGQTVTLRCDPISGHDNLYWYRRVMGKEIKFLLHFVKESKQDESGMPNNRFLAERTGGTYSTLKVQPAELEDSGVYFCASSQELAGGPYNEQFFGPGTRLTVL.

This clonotype has at least ten counts. V and J are TRBV10-2 and TRBJ2-7, with D possibly being TRBD2 (5 bases). Germline lookup yields CDR1 WSHSY and CDR2 SAAADI. The V and J ends lost 3 bases and 4 bases respectively, with 13 bases between them. The CDR3 totals 14 residues. CDR3: CASSEERRLYEQYF. CDR3 nucleotide sequence: TGCGCCAGCAGTGAAGAGCGGCGATTGTACGAGCAGTACTTC.

Remarks on this clonotype: Relative to the germline gene, one junction end is altered; a read error may explain this. The chain combines TRBV14 with TRBJ2-7, with TRBD2 identical over 9 bases. The CDR3 sequence is 16 residues long. Germline CDR1 is SGHDN and CDR2 is FVKESK. CDR3 region: CTSSQSNSGRSSEQYF. The CDR3 DNA follows: TGTACCAGCAGCCAATCTAATAGCGGGAGATCTAGCGAGCAGTACTTC. Drawing the rest from reference TRBV14 and TRBJ2-7, the complete variable domain is EAGVTQFPSHSVIEKGQTVTLRCDPISGHDNLYWYRRVMGKEIKFLLHFVKESKQDESGMPNNRFLAERTGGTYSTLKVQPAELEDSGVYFCTSSQSNSGRSSEQYFGPGTRLTVT.

In its sample, this clonotype was seen many times. The chain employs TRBV6-6 and TRBJ2-7, with no clear D. This CDR3 is 15 amino acids long. V dropped 0 bases and J dropped 2 bases, with 11 bases sitting between them. CDR1 and CDR2 (germline): MNHNY, SVGAGI (reference sequence). As DNA, the CDR3 is TGTGCCAGCAGTTACTCGGCAGGCATACCCTACGAGCAGTACTTC. It encodes CASSYSAGIPYEQYF.

The sample holds many counts of this clonotype. The genes are TRBV13 and TRBJ1-2; D remains unclear. The CDR3 sequence is 14 residues long. CDR1 is PRHDT, CDR2 FYEKMQ, per germline (reference sequence). V was cut by 4 bases and J by 2 bases, with 11 bases left in between. The CDR3 loop reads CASSSQAGNYGYTF. CDR3 sequence (DNA): TGTGCCAGCAGCTCCCAGGCCGGCAACTATGGCTACACCTTC.

This clonotype was found many times. The chain uses TRBV2 and TRBJ2-3, with unresolved D. The CDR3 is 15 residues long. V was clipped by 3 bases and J by 0 bases, with 10 bases between them. Germline-derived CDR1 and CDR2 are SNHLY and FYNNEI. Here the CDR3 reads CASSDQTTSTDTQYF. The CDR3 region has the DNA TGTGCCAGCAGTGATCAAACTACTAGCACAGATACGCAGTATTTT.

The table lists this clonotype with many counts. CDR3 nucleotide sequence: TGTGCCACCAGTGCCCGGACAGGGGCCTACAATGAGCAGTTCTTC. This sequence encodes CATSARTGAYNEQFF. V usage is TRBV24-1 and J usage is TRBJ2-1; TRBD1 matches at 9 bases. The CDR3 is made up of 15 amino acids. V dropped 5 bases and J dropped 2; count of bases not matched to a gene: 3. Germline lookup yields CDR1 KGHDR and CDR2 SFDVKD.

This clonotype was detected many times. The chain carries TRBV20-1 and TRBJ2-7; TRBD2 might be the D (5 bases). Per germline, CDR1 DFQATT and CDR2 SNEGSKA (reference sequence). V lost 8 bases, J lost 5 bases, and 16 bases lay in between. The CDR3 is 12 residues long. The CDR3 nucleotides read TGCAGTCCGTTGGGAGATAGAAACGAGCAGTACTTC. Protein: CSPLGDRNEQYF.

This clonotype came up a few times. The chain uses TRBV19 and TRBJ2-7; TRBD2 might be the D (6 bases). The CDR3 is 13 amino acids. Per the germline V gene, CDR1 is LNHDA and CDR2 is SQIVND (reference sequence). V was cut by 8 bases and J by 1 base, with 12 bases left in between. The CDR3 DNA is TGTGCCAGTCGCGGGACGAGATCCTACGAGCAGTACTTC. Translation gives CASRGTRSYEQYF. Full variable domain (remainder filled in from reference TRBV19 and TRBJ2-7): DGGITQSPKYLFRKEGQNVTLSCEQNLNHDAMYWYRQDPGQGLRLIYYSQIVNDFQKGDIAEGYSVSREKKESFPLTVTSAQKNPTAFYLCASRGTRSYEQYFGPGTRLTVT.

Only a few counts were recorded for this clonotype. The J gene is TRBJ2-1, the V gene TRBV5-1, with no clear D. The CDR3 contains 13 residues. CDR1 SGHRS and CDR2 YFSETQ come from the germline V gene. Trimming removed 1 base at V and 2 bases at J, with 4 bases between. CDR3 loop: CASSLRTYNEQFF. CDR3 bases: TGCGCCAGCAGCTTGAGGACCTACAATGAGCAGTTCTTC.

This clonotype was observed a few times. The chain is built from TRBV15 and TRBJ1-2; D call uncertain. V was pared by 5 bases and J by 5 bases, with 12 bases between. This CDR3 comprises 13 residues. In germline, CDR1 is LNHNV, CDR2 YYDKDF (reference sequence). CDR3 coding DNA: TGTGCCACCAGCTCCCCCGGCGGGTATGGCTACACCTTC. Amino acid sequence: CATSSPGGYGYTF.

This clonotype has at least ten counts. V is TRBV10-1 and J is TRBJ1-1; TRBD1 is a possible D gene (5 bases). This CDR3 spans 13 amino acids. Trimming pared 6 bases from V and 0 bases from J, leaving 8 bases between. Germline-derived CDR1 and CDR2 are WNHNN and SYGVQD (reference sequence). CDR3 sequence (DNA): TGCGCCAGCAGAAGACAGTTGAACACTGAAGCTTTCTTT. This translates into CASRRQLNTEAFF.

This clonotype was observed at least ten times. The gene calls are TRBV7-9 and TRBJ2-5; D possibly corresponds to TRBD2 (8 bases). The CDR3 spans 16 residues. Germline CDR1 reads SEHNR; CDR2 reads FQNEAQ (reference sequence). The ends were cut back, 5 bases at V and 7 bases at J, with 23 bases in the middle. The CDR3 is CASSSRDRSRGGTQYF. The DNA for the CDR3 is TGTGCCAGCAGCAGCCGGGACAGAAGCCGGGGGGGGACCCAGTACTTC.

The gene calls are TRBV5-4 and TRBJ2-7, with 13 bases aligning to TRBD2. Unmatched junction bases numbered 9, after V lost 4 bases and J lost 5 bases. Per germline, CDR1 SGHNT and CDR2 YYREEE (reference sequence). There are 16 residues in the CDR3. The CDR3 sequence: CASSRAGTSGNDEQYF. Written as DNA, the CDR3 is TGTGCCAGCAGCCGGGCCGGGACTAGCGGGAACGACGAGCAGTACTTC.

This chain connects TRBV20-1 to TRBJ2-1; the match to TRBD2 covers 9 bases. CDR1 is DFQATT and CDR2 is SNEGSKA in the germline V gene (reference sequence). J was trimmed by 7 bases and V by 7 bases; bases with no gene match: 11. The CDR3 consists of 14 residues. The CDR3 DNA reads TGCAGTGTCCCCGGGCGGGGGGGGTTAAATGAGCAGTTCTTC. Translating it yields CSVPGRGGLNEQFF.

This sequence joins TRBV18 and TRBJ2-7; the D gene could be TRBD1 or TRBD2 (5 bases each). V was pared by 4 bases and J by 2 bases, with 24 bases between. The CDR3 is 18 amino acids. CDR1 is KGHSH, CDR2 LQKENI, per germline. The CDR3 loop reads CASSQRPGRKEETYEQYF. The CDR3, as DNA: TGTGCCAGCTCACAGAGACCGGGACGCAAAGAGGAAACCTACGAGCAGTACTTC.

This clonotype was observed at least ten times. V gene TRBV20-1 combines with J gene TRBJ1-5, with D possibly being TRBD1 (5 bases). The CDR3 covers 15 residues. Germline CDR1 and CDR2: DFQATT and SNEGSKA (reference sequence). V lost 5 bases to trimming and J lost 0 bases, with 14 bases between them. The CDR3 is CSAPGGAISNQPQHF. The CDR3, as DNA: TGCAGTGCTCCCGGCGGGGCCATTAGCAATCAGCCCCAGCATTTT.

This clonotype came up many times. In nucleotides, the CDR3 is TGTGCCAGCAGACCGGGACAGAATGAGCAGTTCTTC. Its protein is CASRPGQNEQFF. This chain connects TRBV11-1 to TRBJ2-1; 7 bases line up with TRBD1. Germline CDR1 SGHAT, CDR2 FQDESV (reference sequence). The V gene end was trimmed by 6 bases and the J gene end by 7 bases; junction bases not matched to a gene: 3. The CDR3 is 12 amino acids.

At least ten counts were recorded for this clonotype. The chain employs TRBV2 and TRBJ1-2, with 8 bases fitting TRBD1. CDR1 SNHLY and CDR2 FYNNEI come from the germline V gene. This CDR3 is 15 amino acids long. The J segment lost 4 bases and the V segment lost 6 bases, leaving 10 bases of the junction unmatched. CDR3 loop: CASRRTGLDFYGYTF. CDR3 nucleotides: TGTGCCAGCAGAAGGACAGGGTTGGACTTCTATGGCTACACCTTC.

V gene TRBV3-1 combines with J gene TRBJ2-7; perhaps TRBD1 as D (5 bases). V was pared by 1 base and J by 6 bases, with 13 bases between. The CDR3 loop spans 14 amino acids. Germline-derived CDR1 and CDR2 are LGHDT and YNNKEL (reference sequence). CDR3 sequence: CASSQVGQTGEQYF. The CDR3 DNA reads TGTGCCAGCAGCCAAGTGGGCCAAACAGGCGAGCAGTACTTC.

This clonotype was seen repeatedly, ten times or more. The CDR3 loop reads CASSLGLTRTSGAPGYEQYF. For the CDR3, the DNA is TGTGCCAGCAGCTTAGGTTTGACTAGGACTAGCGGGGCCCCGGGCTACGAGCAGTACTTC. This chain uses TRBV7-8 with TRBJ2-7; 12 bases are shared with TRBD2. V lost 1 base to trimming and J lost 3 bases; unmatched junction nucleotides: 16. The length of the CDR3 is 20 residues. Germline-derived CDR1 and CDR2 are SGHVS and FQNEAQ.

This clonotype was observed a few times. The chain is built from TRBV4-3 and TRBJ2-7; weak D call: TRBD1 (7 bases). CDR1 LGHNA and CDR2 YSLEER come from the germline V gene. V lost 0 bases, J lost 2 bases, and 14 bases lay in between. This CDR3 region has 16 residues. The CDR3 spells CASSQDLRGTAYEQYF. DNA for the CDR3: TGCGCCAGCAGCCAAGATCTTCGCGGGACAGCCTACGAGCAGTACTTC.

This clonotype was seen many times. V is TRBV2 and J is TRBJ1-6; the match to TRBD1 covers 10 bases. V dropped 4 bases and J dropped 9; count of bases not matched to a gene: 6. The CDR3 runs 15 residues. CDR1 and CDR2 from the germline V gene are SNHLY and FYNNEI. The CDR3 nucleotides read TGTGCCAGCAGTGGGGAGGGACAGGGGTTTTCACCCCTCCACTTT. This encodes CASSGEGQGFSPLHF.